Each of the 25 T cell receptor beta chains below was sequenced from the same sample in a study of blood T cell repertoires in COVID-19. Sequencing was performed with immunoSEQ multiplex PCR; in TCRdb, only in-frame clones are kept and a portion is missing. The profile covers some 310,000 clones, with almost 90% appearing a single time and 2.5% to 3.5% taken by the ten largest. Sequencing was done on a sample of peripheral blood. The receptors derive from a woman in her 30s with COVID-19, enrolled during active disease.

This chain joins TRBV4-1 and TRBJ2-6; the D gene is possibly TRBD1 (6 bases). Germline assignment: CDR1 MGHRA and CDR2 YSYEKL. V dropped 4 bases and J dropped 0 bases, with 13 bases sitting between them. The CDR3 is 17 amino acids. CDR3 protein: CASSLRQAYSGANVLTF. For the CDR3, the DNA is TGCGCCAGCAGCCTGAGACAGGCTTACTCTGGGGCCAACGTCCTGACTTTC.

The rearrangement joins TRBV7-3 to TRBJ1-3; no reliable D call. This CDR3 is 15 amino acids long. The V gene lost 5 bases and the J gene lost 0 bases, with 11 bases spanning the gap. Per the germline V gene, CDR1 is SGHTA and CDR2 is FQGTGA. This CDR3 reads CASSLAGFSGNTIYF. The DNA of the CDR3 is TGTGCCAGCAGCCTCGCAGGATTCTCTGGAAACACCATATATTTT. The full variable domain, its missing parts supplied by reference TRBV7-3 and TRBJ1-3, is GAGVSQTPSNKVTEKGKYVELRCDPISGHTALYWYRQSLGQGPEFLIYFQGTGAADDSGLPNDRFFAVRPEGSVSTLKIQRTERGDSAVYLCASSLAGFSGNTIYFGEGSWLTVV.

DNA of the CDR3: TGTGCCAGCACAGACTCATCCGCAGGGGAGCAGTTCTTC. Translated: CASTDSSAGEQFF. The V call is TRBV6-5, the J call TRBJ2-1; weak D call: TRBD1 (5 bases). Germline CDR1 reads MNHEY; CDR2 reads SVGAGI. The germline V and J ends were trimmed by 7 bases and 10 bases, with 17 bases remaining between them. This CDR3 has 13 amino acids.

This clone was counted a few times. The chain combines TRBV10-1 with TRBJ1-1; 8 nucleotides line up with TRBD1. Trimming removed 6 bases from V and 2 bases from J; junction bases left unmatched: 5. CDR3 length equals 14 residues. Germline assignment: CDR1 WNHNN and CDR2 SYGVQD (reference sequence). CDR3 nucleotides: TGCGCCAGCAGACCGACAGGGGAAAACACTGAAGCTTTCTTT. Its protein is CASRPTGENTEAFF.

The chain couples TRBV27 to TRBJ1-2, with TRBD1 matching 7 bases. Germline V gene data show CDR1 as MNHEY and CDR2 as SMNVEV (reference sequence). V shed 5 bases, J shed 6 bases, and the junction held 6 bases outside the gene matches. The CDR3 runs 13 residues. CDR3 bases: TGTGCCAGCAGTCCTACAGGGGCGCATGGCTACACCTTC. It is translated as CASSPTGAHGYTF.

The rearrangement joins TRBV10-3 to TRBJ2-3; D is perhaps TRBD2 (6 bases). The CDR3 sequence is 16 residues long. V dropped 1 base and J dropped 6 bases, with 17 bases sitting between them. Germline-derived CDR1 and CDR2 are ENHRY and SYGVKD. The CDR3 sequence is CAISELGGTGSDTQYF. The CDR3 DNA reads TGTGCCATCAGTGAGTTGGGGGGAACGGGATCGGATACGCAGTATTTT.

The chain couples TRBV11-2 to TRBJ2-1; 11 bases are a match to TRBD2. Trimming cost V 4 bases and J 7 bases; bases outside gene matches: 9. Per the germline V gene, CDR1 is SGHAT and CDR2 is FQNNGV. This CDR3 is built from 16 residues. DNA of the CDR3: TGTGCCAGCAGCTCGTGGACTAGCGGGTCGGGGAATGAGCAGTTCTTC. It is translated as CASSSWTSGSGNEQFF. Combining the CDR3 with reference TRBV11-2 and TRBJ2-1 gives the whole variable domain EAGVAQSPRYKIIEKRQSVAFWCNPISGHATLYWYQQILGQGPKLLIQFQNNGVVDDSQLPKDRFSAERLKGVDSTLKIQPAKLEDSAVYLCASSSWTSGSGNEQFFGPGTRLTVL.

DNA for the CDR3: TGTGCCAGCAGTGAAAGGGCTAGCGGGAGCTACGAGCAGTACTTC. It specifies CASSERASGSYEQYF. The rearrangement links TRBV6-1 to TRBJ2-7; TRBD2 aligns across 10 bases. The CDR3 runs to 15 residues. Per the germline V gene, CDR1 is MNHNS and CDR2 is SASEGT. The junction had 4 bases not matched to a gene; V was cut back by 2 bases and J by 3 bases.

This clone is a singleton in its sample. The V call is TRBV9, the J call TRBJ2-6; weak D call: TRBD2 (5 bases). Trimming shortened V by 3 bases and J by 3 bases, and 10 bases separated the two germline ends. CDR1 and CDR2 (germline): SGDLS, YYNGEE. The CDR3 has 15 amino acids. The CDR3 sequence is CASSEGDFGANVLTF. The CDR3, as DNA: TGTGCCAGCAGCGAGGGAGACTTTGGGGCCAACGTCCTGACTTTC.

The V gene is TRBV5-1, the J gene TRBJ1-3; D gene ambiguous. This CDR3 has 18 amino acids. Trimming took 4 bases from V and 0 from J, leaving 20 bases between them. The germline CDR1 and CDR2 sequences are SGHRS and YFSETQ. CDR3 bases: TGCGCCAGCAGCCCGGGATCGGGCAGTACTCGCTCTGGAAACACCATATATTTT. Translating gives CASSPGSGSTRSGNTIYF.

This chain links TRBV19 with TRBJ2-3, with 8 bases fitting TRBD1. The germline CDR1 and CDR2 sequences are LNHDA and SQIVND (reference sequence). There are 14 residues in the CDR3. With 2 bases clipped from V and 6 bases from J, the junction kept 4 bases outside the gene matches. CDR3: CASSILSGGDTQYF. For the CDR3, the DNA is TGTGCCAGTAGTATATTATCAGGGGGCGATACGCAGTATTTT.

The chain has TRBV5-1 and TRBJ1-1, with 10 bases lining up with TRBD1. Germline assignment: CDR1 SGHRS and CDR2 YFSETQ. J lost 0 bases, V lost 1 base, and 3 bases had no gene match. The CDR3 is 16 amino acids. For the CDR3, the DNA is TGCGCCAGCAGCTTGCCCGGGACAGGGGTGAACACTGAAGCTTTCTTT. This encodes CASSLPGTGVNTEAFF.

This chain connects TRBV30 to TRBJ2-7; 13 nucleotides match TRBD2. CDR1 is GTSNPN, CDR2 SVGIG, per germline (reference sequence). Germline trimming cut 2 bases from V and 7 bases from J; bases unmatched to any gene: 11. The length of the CDR3 is 16 residues. The CDR3 here is CAWSTQLAGGPGEQYF. The CDR3 bases are TGTGCCTGGAGTACCCAACTAGCGGGAGGGCCGGGTGAGCAGTACTTC.

CDR3 nucleotides: TGTGCCAGCAGTTTATCGTACCGGGGGTCCGGAAACACCATATATTTT. Encoded protein: CASSLSYRGSGNTIYF. The chain is built from TRBV27 and TRBJ1-3; a weak D match, TRBD1 (5 bases). V was trimmed by 0 bases and J by 4 bases, leaving 13 bases between them. The CDR3 runs to 16 residues. In germline, CDR1 is MNHEY, CDR2 SMNVEV (reference sequence).

The chain recombines TRBV11-2 with TRBJ2-1, with unresolved D. CDR1 and CDR2 from the germline V gene are SGHAT and FQNNGV. V lost 5 bases and J lost 1, with 6 bases in between. CDR3 length: 13 amino acids. This CDR3 reads CASSPESYNEQFF. The CDR3 coding sequence is TGTGCCAGCAGCCCGGAGTCCTACAATGAGCAGTTCTTC.

The chain links TRBV4-2 to TRBJ2-7; 15 bases map to TRBD2. The germline V gene has CDR1 LGHNA and CDR2 YNFKEQ. CDR3 length: 17 residues. Unmatched junction bases numbered 5, after V lost 4 bases and J lost 1 base. The CDR3 reads CASSRTSGRVSSYEQYF. The DNA of the CDR3 is TGTGCCAGCAGCCGGACTAGCGGGAGGGTCAGTTCCTACGAGCAGTACTTC.

The chain recombines TRBV29-1 with TRBJ1-4, with D maybe TRBD1 (5 bases). V lost 6 bases and J lost 5, with 7 bases in between. Germline V gene sequence: CDR1 SQVTM, CDR2 ANQGSEA. CDR3 length equals 11 residues. The CDR3 spells CSVRQNEKLFF. The CDR3 region has the DNA TGCAGCGTCCGACAGAATGAAAAACTGTTTTTT. Full variable domain (outside the CDR3, taken from reference TRBV29-1 and TRBJ1-4): SAVISQKPSRDICQRGTSLTIQCQVDSQVTMMFWYRQQPGQSLTLIATANQGSEATYESGFVIDKFPISRPNLTFSTLTVSNMSPEDSSIYLCSVRQNEKLFFGSGTQLSVL.

The genes are TRBV5-1 and TRBJ2-3; 12 nucleotides line up with TRBD2. V dropped 1 base and J dropped 2; count of bases not matched to a gene: 5. In germline, CDR1 is SGHRS, CDR2 YFSETQ. This CDR3 has 17 amino acids. The CDR3 coding sequence is TGCGCCAGCAGCTTGAACGGACTAGCGGGACCCACAGATACGCAGTATTTT. This codes for CASSLNGLAGPTDTQYF.

In the case of this clone: At one of its ends the junction is not consistent with the germline gene, which may arise from a read error. This CDR3 is CASSPQGGGDYEQCF. The CDR3 nucleotides are TGTGCCAGCAGTCCCCAAGGGGGAGGGGACTACGAGCAGTGCTTC. The rearrangement joins TRBV6-5 to TRBJ2-7; possible D gene TRBD2, 7 bases. Germline CDR1 reads MNHEY; CDR2 reads SVGAGI. The CDR3 extends over 15 amino acids.

V gene TRBV3-1 (or the pseudogene TRBV3-2) combines with J gene TRBJ2-7; D is perhaps TRBD2 (5 bases). V lost 0 bases, J lost 4 bases, and 19 bases lay in between. Germline loops: CDR1 LGHDT, CDR2 YNNKEL (reference sequence). This CDR3 region has 17 residues. CDR3 sequence reads: CASSQDSRIGVWYEQYF. The CDR3 DNA is TGTGCCAGCAGCCAAGATAGCCGAATCGGGGTTTGGTACGAGCAGTACTTC.

The chain employs TRBV30 and TRBJ1-5; weak D call: TRBD1 (5 bases). The V gene's germline CDR1 is GTSNPN and CDR2 SVGIG (reference sequence). V dropped 0 bases and J dropped 7 bases, with 19 bases sitting between them. CDR3 length: 16 amino acids. This CDR3 reads CAWSVGTGPGGQPQHF. The CDR3 bases are TGTGCCTGGAGTGTAGGAACCGGGCCGGGGGGACAGCCCCAGCATTTT. Full variable domain (missing parts from reference TRBV30 and TRBJ1-5): SQTIHQWPATLVQPVGSPLSLECTVEGTSNPNLYWYRQAAGRGLQLLFYSVGIGQISSEVPQNLSASRPQDRQFILSSKKLLLSDSGFYLCAWSVGTGPGGQPQHFGDGTRLSIL.

This clone has only one observation. The chain links TRBV27 to TRBJ2-1; 10 nucleotides line up with TRBD2. The germline V gene has CDR1 MNHEY and CDR2 SMNVEV (reference sequence). The CDR3 runs to 16 residues. With V trimmed by 2 bases and J by 8 bases, 9 bases remained unmatched. The CDR3 spells CASSLVLAGESYEQFF. CDR3 bases: TGTGCCAGCAGTTTAGTTCTAGCGGGAGAATCCTATGAGCAGTTCTTC.

The chain links TRBV28 to TRBJ2-1, with 7 bases that match TRBD2. Germline CDR1 reads MDHEN; CDR2 reads SYDVKM. This CDR3 region has 16 residues. The J segment lost 1 base and the V segment lost 6 bases, leaving 9 bases of the junction unmatched. This CDR3 reads CASSPVGGGSYNEQFF. In DNA form, the CDR3 reads TGTGCCAGCAGCCCCGTGGGGGGAGGGTCCTACAATGAGCAGTTCTTC.

V and J are TRBV5-6 and TRBJ1-2, with a possible D match to TRBD1 (6 bases). This CDR3 spans 15 amino acids. The V end was cut by 4 bases, the J end by 6 bases, with 19 bases between. Germline loops: CDR1 SGHDT, CDR2 YYEEEE. The CDR3 DNA reads TGTGCCAGCAGCCCCCCCGGCCAGGGGATACATGGCTACACCTTC. Amino acids: CASSPPGQGIHGYTF. The full variable domain, rest sourced from reference TRBV5-6 and TRBJ1-2, is DAGVTQSPTHLIKTRGQQVTLRCSPKSGHDTVSWYQQALGQGPQFIFQYYEEEERQRGNFPDRFSGHQFPNYSSELNVNALLLGDSALYLCASSPPGQGIHGYTFGSGTRLTVV.

The chain couples TRBV28 to TRBJ2-5; 9 bases align to TRBD1. The CDR3 is 16 residues long. V lost 7 bases to trimming and J lost 1 base; unmatched junction nucleotides: 10. Germline V gives CDR1 MDHEN, CDR2 SYDVKM. The DNA of the CDR3 is TGTGCCAGCACCTTGGGGACAGGGAAATTCCAAGAGACCCAGTACTTC. It translates to CASTLGTGKFQETQYF.